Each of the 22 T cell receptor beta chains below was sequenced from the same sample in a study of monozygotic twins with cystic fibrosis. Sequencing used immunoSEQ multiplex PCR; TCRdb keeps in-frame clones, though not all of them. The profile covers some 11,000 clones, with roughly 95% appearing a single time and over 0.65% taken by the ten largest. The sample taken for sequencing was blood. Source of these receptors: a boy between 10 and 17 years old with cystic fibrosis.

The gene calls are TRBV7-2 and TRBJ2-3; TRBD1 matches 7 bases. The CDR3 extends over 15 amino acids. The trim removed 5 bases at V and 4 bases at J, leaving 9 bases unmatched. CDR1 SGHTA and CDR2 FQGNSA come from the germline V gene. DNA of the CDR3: TGTGCCAGCAGCAAAAGACAGGGTAGGGCAGATACGCAGTATTTT. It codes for CASSKRQGRADTQYF.

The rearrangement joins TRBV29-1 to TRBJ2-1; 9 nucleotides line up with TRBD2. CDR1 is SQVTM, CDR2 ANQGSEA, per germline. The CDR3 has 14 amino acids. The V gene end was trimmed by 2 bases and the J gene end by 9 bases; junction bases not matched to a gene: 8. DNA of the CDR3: TGCAGCGTTGAAAGGGCTAGCGGGAAGGTTGAGCAGTTCTTC. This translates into CSVERASGKVEQFF.

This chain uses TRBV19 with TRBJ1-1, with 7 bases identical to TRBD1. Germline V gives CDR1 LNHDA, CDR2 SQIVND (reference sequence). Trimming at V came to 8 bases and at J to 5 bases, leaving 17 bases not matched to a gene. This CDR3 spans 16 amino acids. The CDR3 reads CASLPDRALQGTEAFF. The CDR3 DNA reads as TGTGCCAGTCTTCCAGACAGGGCTCTCCAAGGGACTGAAGCTTTCTTT.

CDR3 sequence (DNA): TGTGCCAGCAGTTCAATCTGGGGCTCGAACACCGGGGAGCTGTTTTTT. Residues: CASSSIWGSNTGELFF. V is TRBV11-2 and J is TRBJ2-2; TRBD1 might be the D (5 bases). This CDR3 has 16 amino acids. Trimming cost V 6 bases and J 0 bases, with 14 bases left between them. The germline CDR1 and CDR2 sequences are SGHAT and FQNNGV.

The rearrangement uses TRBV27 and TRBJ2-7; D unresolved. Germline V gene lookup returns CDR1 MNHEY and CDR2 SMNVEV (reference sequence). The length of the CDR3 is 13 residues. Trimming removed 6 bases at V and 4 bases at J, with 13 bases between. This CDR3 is CASRNPGRYEQYF. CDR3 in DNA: TGTGCCAGCAGGAACCCCGGGCGGTACGAGCAGTACTTC.

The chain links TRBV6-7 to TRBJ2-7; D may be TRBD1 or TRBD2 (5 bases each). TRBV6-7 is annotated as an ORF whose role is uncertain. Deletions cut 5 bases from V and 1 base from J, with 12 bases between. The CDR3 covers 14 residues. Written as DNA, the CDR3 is TGTGCCAGCAGTATACTAGGGGTTTCCTACGAGCAGTACTTC. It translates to CASSILGVSYEQYF.

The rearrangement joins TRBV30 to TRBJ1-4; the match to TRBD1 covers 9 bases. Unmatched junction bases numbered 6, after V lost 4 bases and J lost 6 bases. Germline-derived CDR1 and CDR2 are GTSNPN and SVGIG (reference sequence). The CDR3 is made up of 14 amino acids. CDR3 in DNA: TGTGCCTGGACTCCGGGACAGGGTTATGAAAAACTGTTTTTT. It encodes CAWTPGQGYEKLFF. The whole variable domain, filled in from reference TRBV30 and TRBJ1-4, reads SQTIHQWPATLVQPVGSPLSLECTVEGTSNPNLYWYRQAAGRGLQLLFYSVGIGQISSEVPQNLSASRPQDRQFILSSKKLLLSDSGFYLCAWTPGQGYEKLFFGSGTQLSVL.

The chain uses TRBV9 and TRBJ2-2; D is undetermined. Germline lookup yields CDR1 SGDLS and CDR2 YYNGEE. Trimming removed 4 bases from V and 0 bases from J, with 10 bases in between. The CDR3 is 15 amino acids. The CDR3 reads CASSTTVTNTGELFF. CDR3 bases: TGTGCCAGCAGCACGACTGTGACGAACACCGGGGAGCTGTTTTTT.

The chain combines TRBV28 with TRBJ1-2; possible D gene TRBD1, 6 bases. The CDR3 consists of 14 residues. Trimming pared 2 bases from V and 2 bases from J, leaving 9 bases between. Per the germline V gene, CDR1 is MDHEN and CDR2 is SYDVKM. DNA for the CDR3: TGTGCCAGCAGTTTAGACAGGATAAACTATGGCTACACCTTC. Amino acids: CASSLDRINYGYTF.

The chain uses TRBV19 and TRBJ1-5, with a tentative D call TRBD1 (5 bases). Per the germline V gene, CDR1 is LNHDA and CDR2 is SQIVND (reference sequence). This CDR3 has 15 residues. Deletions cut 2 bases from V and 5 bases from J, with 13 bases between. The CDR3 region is CASSIWGRRDQPQHF. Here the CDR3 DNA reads TGTGCCAGTAGTATATGGGGGAGGAGGGATCAGCCCCAGCATTTT.

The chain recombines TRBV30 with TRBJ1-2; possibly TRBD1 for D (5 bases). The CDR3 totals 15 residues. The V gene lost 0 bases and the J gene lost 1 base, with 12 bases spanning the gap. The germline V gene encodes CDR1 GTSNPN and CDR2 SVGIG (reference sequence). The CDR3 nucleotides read TGTGCCTGGAGTGTCGGGGCCAGGGTTAACTATGGCTACACCTTC. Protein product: CAWSVGARVNYGYTF.

In DNA, the CDR3 is TGCGCCAGCAGCCTCGAAGGGGATCTCGCGAACACCGGGGAGCTGTTTTTT. This translates into CASSLEGDLANTGELFF. The rearrangement uses TRBV4-3 and TRBJ2-2, with D perhaps matching TRBD1 (5 bases). Trimming removed 4 bases from V and 0 bases from J, with 15 bases in between. CDR1 is LGHNA, CDR2 YSLEER, per germline. This CDR3 is built from 17 residues.

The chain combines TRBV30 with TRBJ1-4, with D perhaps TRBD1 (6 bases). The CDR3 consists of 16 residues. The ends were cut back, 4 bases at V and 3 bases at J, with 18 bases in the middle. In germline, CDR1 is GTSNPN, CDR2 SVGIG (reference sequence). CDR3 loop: CAWTSNYRVSNEKLFF. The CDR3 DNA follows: TGTGCCTGGACTAGCAATTACAGGGTGTCTAATGAAAAACTGTTTTTT.

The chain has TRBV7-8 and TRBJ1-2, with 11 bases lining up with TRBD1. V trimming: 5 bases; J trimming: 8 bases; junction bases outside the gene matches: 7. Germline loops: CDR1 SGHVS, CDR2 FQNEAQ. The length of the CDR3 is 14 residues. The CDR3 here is CASSPRDRGNGYTF. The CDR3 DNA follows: TGTGCCAGCAGCCCCCGGGACAGGGGGAACGGCTACACCTTC.

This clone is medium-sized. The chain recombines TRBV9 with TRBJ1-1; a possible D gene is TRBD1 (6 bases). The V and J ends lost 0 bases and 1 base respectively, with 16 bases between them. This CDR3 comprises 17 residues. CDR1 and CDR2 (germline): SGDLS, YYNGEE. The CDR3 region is CASSVAPGAGRNTEAFF. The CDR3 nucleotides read TGTGCCAGCAGCGTAGCCCCGGGGGCAGGCCGGAACACTGAAGCTTTCTTT.

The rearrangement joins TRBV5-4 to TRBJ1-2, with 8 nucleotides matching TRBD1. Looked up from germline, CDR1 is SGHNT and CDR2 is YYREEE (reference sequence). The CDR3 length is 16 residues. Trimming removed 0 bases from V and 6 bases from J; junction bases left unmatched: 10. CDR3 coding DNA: TGTGCCAGCAGCTTGGATGGGACAGGACGAGTCGATGGCTACACCTTC. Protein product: CASSLDGTGRVDGYTF.

In nucleotides, the CDR3 is TGCGCCAGCAGCCAAGAGGCACTTACCTACGAGCAGTACTTC. Amino acid sequence: CASSQEALTYEQYF. The chain joins TRBV4-3 to TRBJ2-7; D gene unclear. The CDR3 runs to 14 residues. Deletions cut 0 bases from V and 2 bases from J, with 8 bases between. Germline values: CDR1 LGHNA, CDR2 YSLEER.

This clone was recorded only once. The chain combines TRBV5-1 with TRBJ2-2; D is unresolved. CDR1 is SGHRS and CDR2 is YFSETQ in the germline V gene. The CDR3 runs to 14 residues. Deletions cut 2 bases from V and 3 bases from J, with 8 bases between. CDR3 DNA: TGCGCCAGCAGCTTCCCGACGTACACCGGGGAGCTGTTTTTT. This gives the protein CASSFPTYTGELFF.

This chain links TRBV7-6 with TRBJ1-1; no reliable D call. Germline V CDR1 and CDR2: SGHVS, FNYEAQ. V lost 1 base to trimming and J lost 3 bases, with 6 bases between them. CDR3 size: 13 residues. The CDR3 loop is CASSLEIYTEAFF. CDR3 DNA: TGTGCCAGCAGCTTAGAAATTTACACTGAAGCTTTCTTT.

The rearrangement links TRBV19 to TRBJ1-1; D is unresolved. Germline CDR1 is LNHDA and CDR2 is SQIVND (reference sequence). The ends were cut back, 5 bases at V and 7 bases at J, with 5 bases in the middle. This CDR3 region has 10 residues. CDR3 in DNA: TGTGCCAGTAGTCCCGTTGAAGCTTTCTTT. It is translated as CASSPVEAFF.

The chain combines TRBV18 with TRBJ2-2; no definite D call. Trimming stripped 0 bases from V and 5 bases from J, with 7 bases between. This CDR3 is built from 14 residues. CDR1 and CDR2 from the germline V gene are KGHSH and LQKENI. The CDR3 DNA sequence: TGTGCCAGCTCACCACCGGAATGGACCGGGGAGCTGTTTTTT. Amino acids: CASSPPEWTGELFF.

CDR3 protein: CASEGPGHYGYTF. The CDR3 nucleotides are TGTGCCAGCGAGGGGCCGGGGCACTATGGCTACACCTTC. The V and J genes are TRBV2 and TRBJ1-2; possibly TRBD1 for D (5 bases). The V and J ends lost 8 bases and 3 bases respectively, with 13 bases between them. Germline CDR1 SNHLY, CDR2 FYNNEI. The CDR3 is 13 residues long.